The clone carrying this T cell receptor (beta chain) was detected only a few times. Its antigen is still unknown. This specimen belongs to a study of beta chain features in type 1 diabetes. Study details: The study found patients and healthy donors alike in age, gender and cell yields.

The isolated RNA, all of it, was reverse transcribed, so expressed TCRB transcripts were what got sequenced. Sequenced by immunoSEQ multiplex PCR; TCRdb stores in-frame clones only, minus some. The data show approximately 100,000 clones, under 30% seen once. V lost 5 bases and J 6 bases, leaving 8 bases between the germline ends. CDR3 length equals 11 residues. From germline, CDR1 is MDHEN and CDR2 SYDVKM. Study-level findings and limits: Within the patient group, naive, central memory and Treg TCRB repertoires appeared more similar to each other than within healthy donors. VDJ junctions in type 1 diabetes patients carried more deletions and fewer insertions. All four CD4+ subsets from Type 1 diabetes patients carried moderately but significantly shorter TCRB CDR3s. Possibly, sequencing cDNA over-represented cells that had high TCR expression levels.

This receptor was obtained from a woman younger than 35 with type 1 diabetes. This chain uses TRBV28 with TRBJ2-7; D not certain. The sequencing input was central memory CD4+ T cells from blood. DNA for the CDR3: TGTGCCAGCAGTCCCAGGATCGAGCAGTACTTC. This codes for CASSPRIEQYF.